This T cell receptor (beta chain) is from a study of CD8+ T cells in alopecia areata (dated by TCRdb to 2016 to 2019). Study-wide context: The treated patients took part in an open-label pilot trial in which moderate-to-severe alopecia areata was treated with oral tofacitinib at 5 to 10 mg twice daily. High-throughput TCRbeta sequencing was used to examine T cell clonal expansion in alopecia areata in both the C3H/HeJ mouse model and human patients. In humans, TCRbeta sequencing was performed on scalp tissue and on sorted CD4+ and CD8+ peripheral blood T cells from healthy controls and from patients with patchy or totalis/universalis alopecia areata. Disease severity in treated patients was measured with the SALT score, which quantifies the percentage of affected scalp surface area. immunoSEQ multiplex PCR using 35 Vbeta forward primers and 13 Jbeta reverse primers was used to amplify TCRbeta CDR3 regions. Patients stayed on tofacitinib for 6 to 18 months and then had 6 months of follow-up off drug so that delayed response and recurrence could be assessed. RNA came from the PAXgene miRNA kit for fixed scalp, the miRNeasy kit for PBMCs, and the RNeasy kit for mouse skin. Biopsies were taken from tofacitinib-treated patients at baseline and again at 4 and 24 weeks into treatment, and several of those patients also had a later scalp biopsy. Scalp clonality was compared across normal scalp (n=4), patchy alopecia areata scalp (n=8), and alopecia totalis/universalis scalp (n=8).

Libraries were prepared through the immunoSEQ multiplex PCR assay. For TCR sequencing, RNA was extracted from every sample and reverse transcribed into cDNA to serve as template. SuperScript III was used to make first-strand cDNA, primed with a 2:1 mix of oligo-dT and random hexamers. A synthetic immune receptor repertoire was used to gauge amplification bias, and whatever bias remained was removed computationally. For the original study's pipeline: Raw reads were preprocessed to remove errors, and CDR3 was defined by IMGT conventions from the conserved cysteine to phenylalanine. Clonality was computed as 1 minus the Shannon entropy, with the entropy normalized by log2 of the number of productive unique TCRs. Whether scalp clones were CD4 or CD8 was inferred by matching scalp TCRbeta sequences against CD4 and CD8 repertoires sorted from blood. This immuneACCESS table, as held by TCRdb, lists in-frame sequences with V and J called but not all clones. Of the missing ones, under half trace to an unresolved V gene in checked studies; the others have no known cause. Clone size and V and J calls were adopted from that table, with D and trimming inferred from the DNA. The sample table lists more than 95,000 clones, 58% of them with a count of one. The ten largest make up 25% to 35% of the sample.

This clone was found once. What this receptor recognizes is not known. Base qualities were left out, and no much larger clone turns up one base away. The germline ends are 8 bases apart after V is trimmed by 2 bases and J by 0 bases. The CDR3 has 15 amino acids, counting the end cysteine and phenylalanine. The CDR3 DNA has 45 bases and is translated from base 1. The germline V gene encodes CDR1 LNHNV and CDR2 YYDKDF (reference sequence). Sample time point, as interpreted from the label and publication: around 4 weeks on oral tofacitinib. According to the study, the label for this sample's treatment or condition signals: oral pan-JAK inhibitor, 5-10 mg twice daily. Peripheral blood and lesional scalp punch biopsies were obtained from patients with alopecia areata. PBMCs were isolated by density centrifugation and stained for CD3, CD4 and CD8, after which CD4+ and CD8+ T cells were sorted on a FACSAria.

Study-wide conclusions, independent of this receptor: Compared with normal scalp, lesional scalp, particularly in alopecia totalis/universalis, had higher clonality and more expanded CD8+ clones, which suggests antigenic drive. During tofacitinib treatment, many expanded lesional clones remained in scalp and blood, and this persistence may partly explain relapse after treatment is stopped. Scalp clonality and the number of expanded CD8+ clones among the top 100 scalp clones were significantly decreased by tofacitinib. Shared TCR sequences between patients were less evident than in mice, which may be partly attributable to HLA diversity in the patient population. Resident alphabeta T cells in normal human skin are also sequenced, complicating scalp TCR repertoire analysis, unlike mouse skin dominated by gammadelta T cells. Because the treated cohort was small and included a single nonresponder, larger studies are needed to assess links between baseline CD8+ expansion and response.

The chain links TRBV15 with TRBJ1-5, and perhaps TRBD1 as D gene, on 5 matching bases. This sample comprised CD8+ T cells sorted from blood, obtained at week 4, from a patient treated with tofacitinib. This TCR was recovered from a human donor with alopecia areata. The DNA sequence is given as TGTGCCACCAGCAGATCAGGGAATAGCAATCAGCCCCAGCATTTT. It translates as CATSRSGNSNQPQHF.